What follows is one TCR beta chain and its context. What it binds is unknown. The sample originates from a study of shared clonotypes between healthy human individuals. This CDR3 has 15 amino acids. V gave up 0 bases and J gave up 5 bases; unmatched junction bases: 0. Looked up from germline, CDR1 is LGHNA and CDR2 is YNFKEQ. Assay used: immunoSEQ multiplex PCR; TCRdb lists only in-frame clones, some missing. The table shows hundreds of thousands of clones, with approximately 96% occurring only once. Naive CD8 populations comprised CD45RO-negative cells positively selected for CCR7, excluding terminally differentiated effector memory CD45RA+ cells. Study-wide results and limits: In contrast to clonotypes shared by all four donors, non-shared clonotypes had lower generation probabilities. Approximately 4.5% was the fraction of naive CD4 clonotypes found shared across four donors.

V usage is TRBV4-2 and J usage is TRBJ2-3; 12 bases are shared with TRBD2. The clonotype comes from a woman aged 25 to 39 in good health. Sequencing was performed on naive CD8+ T cells sorted from blood. CDR3 coding DNA: TGTGCCAGCAGCCAAGAGGGACTAGCGGGAGATACGCAGTATTTT. It yields the protein CASSQEGLAGDTQYF.